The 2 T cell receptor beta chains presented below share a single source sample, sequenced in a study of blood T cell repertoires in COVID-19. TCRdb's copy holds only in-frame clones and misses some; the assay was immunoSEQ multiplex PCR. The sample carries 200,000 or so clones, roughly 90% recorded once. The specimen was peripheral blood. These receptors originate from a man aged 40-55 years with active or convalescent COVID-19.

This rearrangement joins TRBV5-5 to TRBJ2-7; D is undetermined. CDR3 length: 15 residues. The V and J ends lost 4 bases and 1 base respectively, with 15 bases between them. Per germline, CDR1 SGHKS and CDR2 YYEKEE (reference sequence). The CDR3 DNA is TGTGCCAGCAGCCACTTGCAGGCGACATCCTACGAGCAGTACTTC. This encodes CASSHLQATSYEQYF. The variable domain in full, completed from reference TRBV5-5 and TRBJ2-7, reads DAGVTQSPTHLIKTRGQQVTLRCSPISGHKSVSWYQQVLGQGPQFIFQYYEKEERGRGNFPDRFSARQFPNYSSELNVNALLLGDSALYLCASSHLQATSYEQYFGPGTRLTVT.

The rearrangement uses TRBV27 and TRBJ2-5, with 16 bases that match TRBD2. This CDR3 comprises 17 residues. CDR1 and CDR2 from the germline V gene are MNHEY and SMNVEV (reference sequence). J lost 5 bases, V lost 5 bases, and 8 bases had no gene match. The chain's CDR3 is CASSTGTSGGATETQYF. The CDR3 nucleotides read TGTGCCAGCAGTACCGGGACTAGCGGGGGGGCCACGGAGACCCAGTACTTC.